A single T cell receptor beta chain is shown here with its context. This CDR3 is built from 18 residues. Germline CDR1 LGHNA, CDR2 YNFKEQ. V was trimmed by 0 bases and J by 0 bases, leaving 12 bases between them. Per the study methods: Nucleated cell counts were estimated from reference gene primer amplification. Method: immunoSEQ multiplex PCR; TCRdb's copy keeps in-frame clones and lacks some. The D gene and trimming were derived from the DNA, and the V and J assignments and clone size from that table. The sample comprises about 160,000 clones, around 82% of which are singletons, and around 7% rests with the top ten. The source of the sample is a study of blood T cell repertoires in COVID-19. Overall study: Specimens from acute and convalescent COVID-19 originated in the United States, Italy and Spain. T cells, B-cell-depleted T cells, or PBMCs provided the cDNA or gDNA that served as material.

Seattle patients were enrolled during active infection and followed longitudinally. The chain joins TRBV4-2 to TRBJ2-6, with D possibly being TRBD2 (5 bases). This TCR came from a middle-aged woman with COVID-19, enrolled during active disease. Sample: peripheral blood. The CDR3 region is CASSQDRLGSSGANVLTF. The CDR3 coding sequence is TGTGCCAGCAGCCAAGATCGGCTGGGGAGCTCTGGGGCCAACGTCCTGACTTTC.